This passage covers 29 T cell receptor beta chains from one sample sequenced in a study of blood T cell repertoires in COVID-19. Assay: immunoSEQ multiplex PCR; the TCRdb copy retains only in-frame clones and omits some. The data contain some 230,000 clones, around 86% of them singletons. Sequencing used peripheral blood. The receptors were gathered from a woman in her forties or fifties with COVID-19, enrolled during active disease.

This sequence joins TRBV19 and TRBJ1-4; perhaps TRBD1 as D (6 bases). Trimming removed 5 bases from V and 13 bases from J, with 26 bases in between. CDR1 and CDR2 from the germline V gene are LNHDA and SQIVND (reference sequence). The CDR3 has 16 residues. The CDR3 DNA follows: TGTGCCAGTAGTCCGGCCGGGGCAGGGGCCCGCTCGGGACTGTTTTTT. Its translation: CASSPAGAGARSGLFF.

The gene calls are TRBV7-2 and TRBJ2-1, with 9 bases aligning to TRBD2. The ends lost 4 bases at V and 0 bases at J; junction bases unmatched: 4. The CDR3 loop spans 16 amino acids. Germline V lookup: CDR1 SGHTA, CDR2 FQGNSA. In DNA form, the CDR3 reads TGTGCCAGCAGCTCCCATAGCGGGAGCTCCTACAATGAGCAGTTCTTC. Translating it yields CASSSHSGSSYNEQFF.

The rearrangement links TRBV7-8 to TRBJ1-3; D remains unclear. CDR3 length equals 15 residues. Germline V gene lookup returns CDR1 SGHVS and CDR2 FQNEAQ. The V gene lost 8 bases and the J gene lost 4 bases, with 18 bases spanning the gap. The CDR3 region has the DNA TGTGCCAGCTTTAAAGGGAGGGAGGCGGGAAACACCATATATTTT. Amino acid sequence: CASFKGREAGNTIYF.

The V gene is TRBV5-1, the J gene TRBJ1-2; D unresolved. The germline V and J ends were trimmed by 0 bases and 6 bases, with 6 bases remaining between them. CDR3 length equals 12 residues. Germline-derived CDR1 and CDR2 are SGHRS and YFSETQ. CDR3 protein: CASSLDGDGYTF. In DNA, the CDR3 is TGCGCCAGCAGCTTGGATGGAGATGGCTACACCTTC.

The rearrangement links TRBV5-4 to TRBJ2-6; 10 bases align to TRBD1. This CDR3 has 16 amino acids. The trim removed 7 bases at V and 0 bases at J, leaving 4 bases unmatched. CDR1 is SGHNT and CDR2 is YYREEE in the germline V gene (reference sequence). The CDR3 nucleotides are TGTGCCAGCGGGGGACAGGGGAACTCTGGGGCCAACGTCCTGACTTTC. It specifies CASGGQGNSGANVLTF.

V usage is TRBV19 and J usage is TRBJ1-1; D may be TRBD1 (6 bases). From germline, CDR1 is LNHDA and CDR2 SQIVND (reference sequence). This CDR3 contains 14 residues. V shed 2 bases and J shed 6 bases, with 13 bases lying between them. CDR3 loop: CASSISAGDAEAFF. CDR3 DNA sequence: TGTGCCAGTAGTATATCCGCAGGGGACGCTGAAGCTTTCTTT.

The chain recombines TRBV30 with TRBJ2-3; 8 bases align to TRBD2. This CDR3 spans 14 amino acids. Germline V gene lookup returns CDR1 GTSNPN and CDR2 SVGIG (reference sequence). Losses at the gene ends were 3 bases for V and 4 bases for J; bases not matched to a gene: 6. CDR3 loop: CAWSEGTRSDTQYF. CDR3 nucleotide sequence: TGTGCCTGGAGCGAGGGGACTAGATCAGATACGCAGTATTTT.

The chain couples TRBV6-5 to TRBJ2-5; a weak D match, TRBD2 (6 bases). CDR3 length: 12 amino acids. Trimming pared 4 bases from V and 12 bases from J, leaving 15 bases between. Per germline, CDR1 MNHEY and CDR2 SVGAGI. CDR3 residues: CASSSIGGGEYF. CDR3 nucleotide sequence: TGTGCCAGCAGTTCCATAGGAGGAGGGGAGTACTTC.

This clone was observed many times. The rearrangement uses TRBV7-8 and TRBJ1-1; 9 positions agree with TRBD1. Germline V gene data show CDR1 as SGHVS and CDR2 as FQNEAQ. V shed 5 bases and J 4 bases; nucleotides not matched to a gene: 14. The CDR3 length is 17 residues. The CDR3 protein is CASSPDSPDRGSTEAFF. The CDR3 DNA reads TGTGCCAGCAGCCCAGATTCCCCAGACAGGGGGAGCACTGAAGCTTTCTTT.

DNA for the CDR3: TGTGCCAGCAGCGTAGGGGCCGGGCGGGGTCAGCCCCAGCATTTT. Translating gives CASSVGAGRGQPQHF. The chain joins TRBV9 to TRBJ1-5; D gene unclear. The CDR3 is made up of 15 amino acids. V was pared by 0 bases and J by 6 bases, with 13 bases between. Germline V lookup: CDR1 SGDLS, CDR2 YYNGEE.

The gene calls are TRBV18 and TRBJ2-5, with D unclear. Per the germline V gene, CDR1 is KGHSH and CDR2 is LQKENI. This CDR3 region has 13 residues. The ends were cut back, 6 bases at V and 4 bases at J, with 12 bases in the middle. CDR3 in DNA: TGTGCCAGCTCTTCGGTTCGAGGAGAGACCCAGTACTTC. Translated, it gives CASSSVRGETQYF.

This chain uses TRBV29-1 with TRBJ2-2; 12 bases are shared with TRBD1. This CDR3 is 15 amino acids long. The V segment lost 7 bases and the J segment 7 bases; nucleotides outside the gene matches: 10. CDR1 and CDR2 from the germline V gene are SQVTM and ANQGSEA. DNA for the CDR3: TGCAGCGCTAAGGGACAGGGGGCGCTTAGCGGGGAGCTGTTTTTT. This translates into CSAKGQGALSGELFF.

CDR3 bases: TGTGCCAGCAGCTTAGATCGGGGCGGGGAGCTGTTTTTT. Its translation is CASSLDRGGELFF. The gene calls are TRBV11-2 and TRBJ2-2; D is possibly TRBD2 (5 bases). Germline lookup yields CDR1 SGHAT and CDR2 FQNNGV. Trimming pared 0 bases from V and 7 bases from J, leaving 6 bases between. This CDR3 spans 13 amino acids.

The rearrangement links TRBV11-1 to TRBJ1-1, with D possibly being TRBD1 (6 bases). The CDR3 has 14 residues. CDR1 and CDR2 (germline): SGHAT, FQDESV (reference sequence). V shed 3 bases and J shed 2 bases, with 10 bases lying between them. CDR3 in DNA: TGTGCCAGCAGCTTGGTCAGGGGCAACACTGAAGCTTTCTTT. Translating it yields CASSLVRGNTEAFF.

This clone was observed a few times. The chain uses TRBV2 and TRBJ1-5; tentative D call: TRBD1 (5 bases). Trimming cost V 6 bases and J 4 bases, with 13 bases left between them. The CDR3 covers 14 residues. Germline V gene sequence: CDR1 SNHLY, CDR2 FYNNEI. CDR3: CASSRYQGNQPQHF. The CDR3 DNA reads TGTGCCAGCAGCCGATATCAGGGAAATCAGCCCCAGCATTTT.

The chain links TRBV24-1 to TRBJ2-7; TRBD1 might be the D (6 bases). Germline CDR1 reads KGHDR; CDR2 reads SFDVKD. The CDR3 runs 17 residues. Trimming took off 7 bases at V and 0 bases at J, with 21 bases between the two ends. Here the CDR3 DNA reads TGTGCCACCAGCCGGAACCACAGGGCCTCAAGCTCCTACGAGCAGTACGTC. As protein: CATSRNHRASSSYEQYV.

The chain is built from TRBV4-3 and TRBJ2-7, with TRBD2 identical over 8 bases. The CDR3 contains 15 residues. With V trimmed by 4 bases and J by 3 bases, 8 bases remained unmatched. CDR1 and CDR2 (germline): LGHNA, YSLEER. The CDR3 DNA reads TGCGCCAGCAGCCGAGTGAACGGGGGGGGCTACGAGCAGTACTTC. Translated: CASSRVNGGGYEQYF.

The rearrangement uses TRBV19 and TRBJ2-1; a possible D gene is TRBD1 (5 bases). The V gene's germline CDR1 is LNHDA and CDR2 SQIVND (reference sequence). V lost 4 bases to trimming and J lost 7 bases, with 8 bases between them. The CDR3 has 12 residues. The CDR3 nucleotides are TGTGCCAGTAGTACAGGGTGGAATGAGCAGTTCTTC. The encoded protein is CASSTGWNEQFF.

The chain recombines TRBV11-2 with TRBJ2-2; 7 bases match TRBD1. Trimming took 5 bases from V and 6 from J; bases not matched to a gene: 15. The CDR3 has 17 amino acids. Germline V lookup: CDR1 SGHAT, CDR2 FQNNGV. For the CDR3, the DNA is TGTGCCAGCAGCCCCGACCCCGACAGGGCCGCCGCCGGGGAGCTGTTTTTT. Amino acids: CASSPDPDRAAAGELFF.

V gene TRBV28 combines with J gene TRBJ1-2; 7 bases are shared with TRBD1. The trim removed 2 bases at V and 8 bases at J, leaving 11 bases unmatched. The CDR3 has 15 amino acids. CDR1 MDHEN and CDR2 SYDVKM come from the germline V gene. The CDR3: CASSLPSDRVKGYTF. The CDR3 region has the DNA TGTGCCAGCAGTTTACCCTCCGACAGGGTTAAGGGCTACACCTTC.

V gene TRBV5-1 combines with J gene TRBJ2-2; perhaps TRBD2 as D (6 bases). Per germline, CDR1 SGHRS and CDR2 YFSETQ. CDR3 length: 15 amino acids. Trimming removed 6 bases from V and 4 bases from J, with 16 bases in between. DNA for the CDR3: TGCGCCAGCACGGGGGTGGAGCGGAGCACCGGGGAGCTGTTTTTT. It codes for CASTGVERSTGELFF.

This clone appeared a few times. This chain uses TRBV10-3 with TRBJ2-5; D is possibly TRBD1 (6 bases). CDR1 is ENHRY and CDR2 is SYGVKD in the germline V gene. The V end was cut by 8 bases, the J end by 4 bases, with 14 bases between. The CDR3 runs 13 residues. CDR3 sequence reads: CAISSGAGETQYF. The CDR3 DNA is TGTGCCATCTCCTCAGGGGCCGGAGAGACCCAGTACTTC.

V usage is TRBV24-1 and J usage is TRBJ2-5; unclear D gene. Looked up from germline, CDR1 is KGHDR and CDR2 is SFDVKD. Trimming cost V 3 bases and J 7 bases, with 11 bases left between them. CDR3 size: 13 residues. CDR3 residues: CATSDHLPGTQYF. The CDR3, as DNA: TGTGCCACCAGTGATCATCTCCCCGGGACCCAGTACTTC.

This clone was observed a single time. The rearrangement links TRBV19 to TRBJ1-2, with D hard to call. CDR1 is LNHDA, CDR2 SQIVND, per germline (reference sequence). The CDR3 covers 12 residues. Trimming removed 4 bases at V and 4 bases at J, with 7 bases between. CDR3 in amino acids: CASSNSLYGYTF. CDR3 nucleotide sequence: TGTGCCAGTAGTAACAGTCTCTATGGCTACACCTTC.

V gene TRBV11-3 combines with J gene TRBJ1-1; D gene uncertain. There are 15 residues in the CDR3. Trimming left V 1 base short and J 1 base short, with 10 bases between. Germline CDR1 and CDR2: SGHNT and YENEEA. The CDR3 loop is CASSLGNSRNTEAFF. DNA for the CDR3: TGTGCCAGCAGCTTAGGGAACAGCCGGAACACTGAAGCTTTCTTT.

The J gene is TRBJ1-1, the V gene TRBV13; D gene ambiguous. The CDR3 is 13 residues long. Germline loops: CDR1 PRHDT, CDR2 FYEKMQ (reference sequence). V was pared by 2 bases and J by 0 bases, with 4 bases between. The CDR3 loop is CASSLTVNTEAFF. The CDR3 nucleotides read TGTGCCAGCAGCTTAACGGTGAACACTGAAGCTTTCTTT.

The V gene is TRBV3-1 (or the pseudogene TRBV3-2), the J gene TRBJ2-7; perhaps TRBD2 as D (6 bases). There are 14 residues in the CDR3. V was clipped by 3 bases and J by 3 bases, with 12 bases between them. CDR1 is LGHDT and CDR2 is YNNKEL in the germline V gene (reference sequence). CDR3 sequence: CASSQGGTSYEQYF. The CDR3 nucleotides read TGTGCCAGCAGCCAGGGAGGTACTAGCTACGAGCAGTACTTC.

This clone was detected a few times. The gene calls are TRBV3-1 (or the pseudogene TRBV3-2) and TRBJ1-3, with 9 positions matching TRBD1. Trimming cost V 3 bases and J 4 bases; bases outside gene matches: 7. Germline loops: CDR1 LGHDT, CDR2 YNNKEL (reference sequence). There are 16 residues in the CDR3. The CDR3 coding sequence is TGTGCCAGCAGCCAGGGACAGGGCAACCTAGGAAACACCATATATTTT. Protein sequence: CASSQGQGNLGNTIYF.

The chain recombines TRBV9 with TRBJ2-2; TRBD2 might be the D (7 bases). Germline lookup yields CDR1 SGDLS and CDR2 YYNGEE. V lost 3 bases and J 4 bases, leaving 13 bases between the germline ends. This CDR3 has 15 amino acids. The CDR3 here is CASSGRGGATGELFF. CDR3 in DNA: TGTGCCAGCAGCGGCAGGGGAGGGGCCACCGGGGAGCTGTTTTTT.